These 25 T cell receptor beta chains were sequenced from one sample in a study of shared clonotypes between healthy human individuals. The method was immunoSEQ multiplex PCR; TCRdb's version includes in-frame clones alone and lacks a portion of them. The sample consists of roughly 760,000 clones, around 67% of them appearing once. Sequencing was performed on memory CD4+ T cells sorted from blood. As for subset: CD45RA-negative fraction. Receptors originate from a woman aged 25 to 39 in good health.

The chain combines TRBV28 with TRBJ2-7; D remains ambiguous. Germline loops: CDR1 MDHEN, CDR2 SYDVKM. The germline V and J ends were trimmed by 3 bases and 4 bases, with 7 bases remaining between them. The CDR3 sequence is 12 residues long. Here the CDR3 reads CASSFGDYEQYF. CDR3 coding DNA: TGTGCCAGCAGTTTTGGCGATTACGAGCAGTACTTC.

The V and J genes are TRBV2 and TRBJ2-1, with a possible D match to TRBD2 (5 bases). The CDR3 loop spans 11 amino acids. Trimming left V 7 bases short and J 6 bases short, with 7 bases between. Germline V lookup: CDR1 SNHLY, CDR2 FYNNEI. This chain's CDR3 is CASTGFNEQFF. CDR3 bases: TGTGCCAGCACGGGGTTCAATGAGCAGTTCTTC.

The V call is TRBV28, the J call TRBJ2-1, with a weak D call TRBD1 (6 bases). Between the trimmed V and J ends, which lost 5 bases and 2 bases, there was a span of 16 bases. CDR3 length equals 16 residues. Germline-derived CDR1 and CDR2 are MDHEN and SYDVKM. The CDR3 protein is CASSASGQGAYNEQFF. The DNA for the CDR3 is TGTGCCAGCAGTGCGTCGGGACAAGGTGCCTACAATGAGCAGTTCTTC. Complete variable domain (other parts from reference TRBV28 and TRBJ2-1): DVKVTQSSRYLVKRTGEKVFLECVQDMDHENMFWYRQDPGLGLRLIYFSYDVKMKEKGDIPEGYSVSREKKERFSLILESASTNQTSMYLCASSASGQGAYNEQFFGPGTRLTVL.

The V gene is TRBV6-5, the J gene TRBJ2-1; 10 bases line up with TRBD2. Germline V CDR1 and CDR2: MNHEY, SVGAGI. V lost 7 bases, J lost 9 bases, and 9 bases stayed unmatched. The CDR3 has 14 amino acids. For the CDR3, the DNA is TGTGCCAGCACCCCAGCGGGAGGGGTTCGTGAGCAGTTCTTC. Translating gives CASTPAGGVREQFF.

CDR3 protein: CASSFPGRPETQYF. Here the CDR3 DNA reads TGTGCCAGCAGTTTCCCAGGAAGGCCAGAGACCCAGTACTTC. The V and J genes are TRBV6-6 and TRBJ2-5; D unresolved. CDR3 size: 14 residues. Germline V gives CDR1 MNHNY, CDR2 SVGAGI (reference sequence). Trimming removed 4 bases from V and 4 bases from J, with 13 bases in between.

Here the CDR3 DNA reads TGTGCCAGCAGTATAAAATCGGCGGGAAGCTCCTACGAGCAGTACTTC. Translated: CASSIKSAGSSYEQYF. The chain couples TRBV6-6 to TRBJ2-7, with D perhaps TRBD2 (6 bases). This CDR3 contains 16 residues. V was trimmed by 5 bases and J by 0 bases, leaving 17 bases between them. Germline CDR1 is MNHNY and CDR2 is SVGAGI (reference sequence).

Turning to this clone: Other DNA sequences in this sample translate to the same CDR3. The V gene is TRBV18, the J gene TRBJ2-7; D is possibly TRBD1 (6 bases). Germline V gene lookup returns CDR1 KGHSH and CDR2 LQKENI. CDR3 size: 12 residues. V was shortened by 4 bases and J by 6 bases, with 10 bases between the two germline ends. Written as DNA, the CDR3 is TGTGCCAGCTCACGAACAGGGTCCGAGCAGTACTTC. Amino acid sequence: CASSRTGSEQYF.

The rearrangement uses TRBV7-9 and TRBJ1-1; D uncertain. The CDR3 is made up of 11 amino acids. The V gene's germline CDR1 is SEHNR and CDR2 FQNEAQ (reference sequence). The germline V and J ends were trimmed by 5 bases and 2 bases, with 3 bases remaining between them. The DNA of the CDR3 is TGTGCCAGCAGCATAAACACTGAAGCTTTCTTT. This gives the protein CASSINTEAFF.

For this clone: A single base separates this from a much larger clone, so it may be a read error. This specimen includes other DNA sequences encoding the same CDR3. V usage is TRBV7-2 and J usage is TRBJ2-5, with 7 bases identical to TRBD2. Unmatched junction bases numbered 3, after V lost 0 bases and J lost 5 bases. The V gene's germline CDR1 is SGHTA and CDR2 FQGNSA. This CDR3 spans 14 amino acids. The CDR3 spells CASSLAGAGETQYF. CDR3 DNA sequence: TGTGCCAGCAGCTTAGCGGGAGCGGGGGAGACCCAGTACTTC.

The J gene is TRBJ2-2, the V gene TRBV5-1, with D perhaps TRBD1 (7 bases). The CDR3 length is 17 residues. Germline V gene lookup returns CDR1 SGHRS and CDR2 YFSETQ. Trimming left V 4 bases short and J 1 base short, with 17 bases between. CDR3 protein: CASSDTPGGLNTGELFF. In nucleotides, the CDR3 is TGCGCCAGCAGCGATACCCCAGGGGGGTTGAACACCGGGGAGCTGTTTTTT.

The chain uses TRBV28 and TRBJ1-4; D not certain. The CDR3 has 14 residues. Trimming stripped 2 bases from V and 4 bases from J, with 8 bases between. Germline loops: CDR1 MDHEN, CDR2 SYDVKM. The chain's CDR3 is CASSLHALNEKLFF. CDR3 sequence (DNA): TGTGCCAGCAGTTTACACGCCCTTAATGAAAAACTGTTTTTT.

This clone was detected a few times. J is TRBJ1-1 and V is TRBV11-2, with 11 positions matching TRBD1. CDR3 length: 14 residues. The V gene's germline CDR1 is SGHAT and CDR2 FQNNGV. Losses at the gene ends were 6 bases for V and 11 bases for J; bases not matched to a gene: 11. The CDR3 DNA is TGTGCCAGCAGTAAAAGTGGACAGGGGGCGACGGCTTTCTTT. Translation gives CASSKSGQGATAFF.

The genes are TRBV11-2 and TRBJ1-3; D is uncertain. With 5 bases removed from V and 4 bases from J, the gap between germline ends came to 12 bases. CDR1 SGHAT and CDR2 FQNNGV come from the germline V gene. This CDR3 is 14 amino acids long. Written as DNA, the CDR3 is TGTGCCAGCAGCCCCGGAGCTTGGGGAAACACCATATATTTT. Protein: CASSPGAWGNTIYF.

This chain uses TRBV28 with TRBJ2-3; no clear D gene. Trimming cost V 7 bases and J 0 bases, with 14 bases left between them. The germline CDR1 and CDR2 sequences are MDHEN and SYDVKM. The CDR3 is made up of 15 amino acids. The CDR3 coding sequence is TGTGCCAGCACCAACCCTGCGACTAGCACAGATACGCAGTATTTT. Its translation is CASTNPATSTDTQYF.

The V and J genes are TRBV28 and TRBJ1-1; 7 bases line up with TRBD1. In germline, CDR1 is MDHEN, CDR2 SYDVKM. V was pared by 6 bases and J by 5 bases, with 9 bases of the junction left unmatched. The CDR3 runs to 14 residues. CDR3 coding DNA: TGTGCCAGCAGACCAGACAGGGAAACGACTGAAGCTTTCTTT. Protein sequence: CASRPDRETTEAFF.

This clone has ten or more counts. At the DNA level, this CDR3 is encoded by other sequences in the same sample as well. V usage is TRBV28 and J usage is TRBJ2-7; tentatively, D is TRBD2 (6 bases). V gave up 6 bases and J gave up 3 bases, with 18 bases separating them. The germline CDR1 and CDR2 sequences are MDHEN and SYDVKM. The length of the CDR3 is 15 residues. The CDR3, as DNA: TGTGCCAGCAGGCTAGGGGCGGGGCTCGGCTACGAGCAGTACTTC. Amino acids: CASRLGAGLGYEQYF.

This clone occurred many times. The chain uses TRBV5-4 and TRBJ1-1; TRBD1 matches 7 bases. The J segment lost 1 base and the V segment lost 1 base, leaving 7 bases of the junction unmatched. Per the germline V gene, CDR1 is SGHNT and CDR2 is YYREEE (reference sequence). This CDR3 is built from 16 residues. CDR3 residues: CASSLQNRGENTEAFF. The CDR3 region has the DNA TGTGCCAGCAGCTTGCAAAACAGGGGAGAGAACACTGAAGCTTTCTTT.

This clone has a handful of counts. This chain uses TRBV18 with TRBJ1-1; D gene unclear. V lost 5 bases and J lost 7, with 11 bases in between. Germline V lookup: CDR1 KGHSH, CDR2 LQKENI. This CDR3 contains 12 residues. CDR3 sequence: CASSRRADEAFF. CDR3 DNA: TGTGCCAGCTCAAGAAGAGCGGATGAAGCTTTCTTT.

The V gene is TRBV7-6, the J gene TRBJ2-2, with 7 bases that match TRBD1. V was pared by 3 bases and J by 3 bases, with 10 bases of the junction left unmatched. Germline loops: CDR1 SGHVS, CDR2 FNYEAQ. The CDR3 has 17 residues. CDR3 protein: CASSFIPSDRDTGELFF. CDR3 coding DNA: TGTGCCAGCAGCTTTATCCCCTCCGACAGGGACACCGGGGAGCTGTTTTTT.

The chain recombines TRBV7-9 with TRBJ2-3; D might be TRBD1 or TRBD2, each matching 5 bases. The CDR3 length is 14 residues. Germline assignment: CDR1 SEHNR and CDR2 FQNEAQ (reference sequence). The germline V and J ends were trimmed by 5 bases and 2 bases, with 11 bases remaining between them. As DNA, the CDR3 is TGTGCCAGCAGCGAGGGGCGGTACACAGATACGCAGTATTTT. This encodes CASSEGRYTDTQYF. Full variable domain (missing parts from reference TRBV7-9 and TRBJ2-3): DTGVSQNPRHKITKRGQNVTFRCDPISEHNRLYWYRQTLGQGPEFLTYFQNEAQLEKSRLLSDRFSAERPKGSFSTLEIQRTEQGDSAMYLCASSEGRYTDTQYFGPGTRLTVL.

The chain combines TRBV28 with TRBJ1-1; D perhaps matches TRBD1 (5 bases). The CDR3 is made up of 14 amino acids. The V gene lost 5 bases and the J gene lost 8 bases, with 18 bases spanning the gap. Looked up from germline, CDR1 is MDHEN and CDR2 is SYDVKM. The CDR3 protein is CASSIVSGRSEAFF. The CDR3 DNA reads as TGTGCCAGCAGTATAGTCTCAGGGCGATCAGAAGCTTTCTTT.

V gene TRBV11-2 combines with J gene TRBJ2-3, with a tentative D call TRBD2 (6 bases). The CDR3 is 15 amino acids. Germline V gives CDR1 SGHAT, CDR2 FQNNGV. The V end lost 6 bases, the J end lost 2 bases, and 15 bases lay between the germline ends. CDR3 nucleotides: TGTGCCAGCAGTTTTAACGGACTACCCACAGATACGCAGTATTTT. This codes for CASSFNGLPTDTQYF.

The chain couples TRBV5-1 to TRBJ2-5; D may be TRBD1 (8 bases). Trimming cost V 0 bases and J 2 bases, with 14 bases left between them. Looked up from germline, CDR1 is SGHRS and CDR2 is YFSETQ. This CDR3 is 16 amino acids long. In DNA form, the CDR3 reads TGCGCCAGCAGCTTGGGGAGCGGGACAGGACAAGAGACCCAGTACTTC. It specifies CASSLGSGTGQETQYF.

This clone has a handful of counts. This chain joins TRBV28 and TRBJ1-2; 12 positions agree with TRBD1. Trimming cost V 7 bases and J 7 bases; bases outside gene matches: 7. Per the germline V gene, CDR1 is MDHEN and CDR2 is SYDVKM. There are 14 residues in the CDR3. The CDR3: CASTTGQGAFGYTF. For the CDR3, the DNA is TGTGCCAGCACCACGGGACAGGGGGCTTTTGGCTACACCTTC.

The chain combines TRBV7-3 with TRBJ1-2; TRBD1 matches at 7 bases. This CDR3 comprises 15 residues. CDR1 is SGHTA and CDR2 is FQGTGA in the germline V gene. The ends lost 5 bases at V and 1 base at J; junction bases unmatched: 7. For the CDR3, the DNA is TGTGCCAGCAGCGCATCCGGGACAGATAACTATGGCTACACCTTC. Protein: CASSASGTDNYGYTF. Full variable domain (outside the CDR3, taken from reference TRBV7-3 and TRBJ1-2): GAGVSQTPSNKVTEKGKYVELRCDPISGHTALYWYRQSLGQGPEFLIYFQGTGAADDSGLPNDRFFAVRPEGSVSTLKIQRTERGDSAVYLCASSASGTDNYGYTFGSGTRLTVV.